Listed here are 17 T cell receptor beta chains from one sample, sequenced in a study of T cell repertoires in cytomegalovirus infection. The antigens these receptors bind are not known. Via MiXCR, TCRdb re-called the reads, giving one row per CDR3 protein. The sample has about 270,000 distinct CDR3 sequences; around 20% are singletons. The source material was cultured PBMCs, sampled from culture after CMV antigen stimulation. Source of these receptors: a human donor in good health (CMV status not recorded). Some clones in this sample may be carry-over from other donors' samples.

This clonotype occurred a few times. V is TRBV11-3 and J is TRBJ2-3, with 7 bases lining up with TRBD1. Losses at the gene ends were 1 base for V and 2 bases for J; bases not matched to a gene: 6. Germline V CDR1 and CDR2: SGHNT, YENEEA. The CDR3 covers 16 residues. Here the CDR3 reads CASSLGQGWATDTQYF. CDR3 DNA sequence: TGTGCCAGCAGCTTAGGACAGGGCTGGGCCACAGATACGCAGTATTTT.

This clonotype was recorded at least ten times. This chain connects TRBV12-3 or TRBV12-4 to TRBJ1-5, with 7 bases that match TRBD1. The CDR3 runs 13 residues. Unmatched junction bases numbered 0, after V lost 5 bases and J lost 2 bases. The DNA of the CDR3 is TGTGCCAGCAGTGACAGGGGCAATCAGCCCCAGCATTTT. Translated: CASSDRGNQPQHF.

This clonotype turned up a few times. The V gene is TRBV20-1, the J gene TRBJ2-3; D uncertain. The CDR3 runs 13 residues. Germline CDR1 and CDR2: DFQATT and SNEGSKA (reference sequence). The germline V and J ends were trimmed by 3 bases and 1 base, with 8 bases remaining between them. The chain's CDR3 is CSARPQGTDTQYF. The CDR3 DNA reads as TGCAGTGCTAGGCCTCAGGGCACAGATACGCAGTATTTT.

The chain uses TRBV20-1 and TRBJ2-1; D call uncertain. V was cut by 0 bases and J by 1 base, with 7 bases left in between. Germline CDR1 is DFQATT and CDR2 is SNEGSKA (reference sequence). The CDR3 is made up of 14 amino acids. CDR3 in amino acids: CSARDYGSYNEQFF. DNA of the CDR3: TGCAGTGCTAGAGATTATGGATCCTACAATGAGCAGTTCTTC.

J is TRBJ2-7 and V is TRBV7-4; a weak D match, TRBD1 (6 bases). The germline V gene encodes CDR1 SGHVT and CDR2 SQSDAQ. V dropped 2 bases and J dropped 4 bases, with 18 bases sitting between them. There are 16 residues in the CDR3. This chain's CDR3 is CASSLTLGTGWYEQYF. As DNA, the CDR3 is TGTGCCAGCAGCTTAACGCTGGGTACAGGGTGGTACGAGCAGTACTTC.

CDR3 nucleotide sequence: TGTGCCAGCAGCTTAGACGGACCGATAGGGACTAGCGGACTCCAGAGAGAGACCCAGTACTTC. It translates to CASSLDGPIGTSGLQRETQYF. V gene TRBV7-2 combines with J gene TRBJ2-5; 11 bases map to TRBD2. The CDR3 length is 21 residues. The germline gives CDR1 SGHTA, CDR2 FQGNSA. The V and J ends lost 1 base and 4 bases, in that order; junction bases with no gene match: 20.

At least ten counts were recorded for this clonotype. This sequence joins TRBV4-3 and TRBJ2-5, with TRBD1 matching 8 bases. There are 17 residues in the CDR3. Germline CDR1 reads LGHNA; CDR2 reads YSLEER. V was clipped by 6 bases and J by 2 bases; unmatched bases: 14. The CDR3 DNA is TGCGCCAGCAGTCTCATAAGGGGGACAGGTTATCAAGAGACCCAGTACTTC. Its translation is CASSLIRGTGYQETQYF.

This clonotype was counted a few times. V usage is TRBV6-5 and J usage is TRBJ2-3; TRBD2 matches at 8 bases. Losses at the gene ends were 0 bases for V and 2 bases for J; bases not matched to a gene: 4. The CDR3 loop spans 16 amino acids. Germline V lookup: CDR1 MNHEY, CDR2 SVGAGI. In DNA form, the CDR3 reads TGTGCCAGCAGTTACTCGACTAGCGCTTCCACAGATACGCAGTATTTT. Translated: CASSYSTSASTDTQYF.

This chain links TRBV19 with TRBJ2-1; D may be TRBD2 (5 bases). The V gene lost 6 bases and the J gene lost 9 bases, with 12 bases spanning the gap. Germline CDR1 is LNHDA and CDR2 is SQIVND (reference sequence). The CDR3 sequence is 12 residues long. The CDR3 protein is CASRTGRGEQFF. CDR3 sequence (DNA): TGTGCCAGTAGGACCGGACGGGGTGAGCAGTTCTTC.

This clonotype was found many times. The gene calls are TRBV11-2 and TRBJ1-1; D not resolved. This CDR3 comprises 13 residues. V was shortened by 0 bases and J by 0 bases, with 2 bases between the two germline ends. CDR1 is SGHAT, CDR2 FQNNGV, per germline. CDR3 amino acids: CASSLELNTEAFF. Written as DNA, the CDR3 is TGTGCCAGCAGCTTAGAGCTGAACACTGAAGCTTTCTTT.

This clonotype was found many times. The V call is TRBV12-3 or TRBV12-4, the J call TRBJ2-5, with TRBD2 identical over 8 bases. J lost 10 bases, V lost 4 bases, and 2 bases had no gene match. This CDR3 is built from 11 residues. The CDR3 nucleotides are TGTGCCAGCAGTTCGGCGGGAGGCCAGTACTTC. Protein sequence: CASSSAGGQYF.

The chain joins TRBV7-2 to TRBJ2-3, with 11 bases that match TRBD2. The CDR3 is 15 amino acids. J gave up 3 bases and V 3 bases, and 2 bases lay outside the gene matches. Germline-derived CDR1 and CDR2 are SGHTA and FQGNSA. The CDR3 is CASSFRLAGTDTQYF. The CDR3 DNA follows: TGTGCCAGCAGCTTCCGACTAGCGGGAACAGATACGCAGTATTTT.

This clonotype was counted ten times or more. This chain joins TRBV12-3 or TRBV12-4 and TRBJ1-1; TRBD1 matches 10 bases. The CDR3 has 16 residues. The J segment lost 5 bases and the V segment lost 4 bases, leaving 10 bases of the junction unmatched. The CDR3 here is CASSSLDRGLRTEAFF. Written as DNA, the CDR3 is TGTGCCAGCAGTTCCTTAGACAGGGGGCTGAGGACTGAAGCTTTCTTT.

The CDR3 sequence: CASSPNRGDGQYV. The CDR3 DNA follows: TGTGCCAGCAGCCCTAACAGGGGGGACGGGCAGTACGTC. V gene TRBV7-2 combines with J gene TRBJ2-7, with 8 nucleotides matching TRBD1. Germline CDR1 reads SGHTA; CDR2 reads FQGNSA. The CDR3 runs 13 residues. The V and J ends lost 5 bases and 9 bases, in that order; junction bases with no gene match: 9.

The rearrangement uses TRBV4-1 and TRBJ2-1; 12 nucleotides line up with TRBD2. The germline V gene encodes CDR1 MGHRA and CDR2 YSYEKL. Germline trimming cut 4 bases from V and 7 bases from J; bases unmatched to any gene: 2. This CDR3 has 14 amino acids. The CDR3 loop reads CASSRTSGENEQFF. CDR3 DNA: TGCGCCAGCAGCCGGACTAGCGGGGAAAATGAGCAGTTCTTC.

This clonotype was counted a few times. This chain connects TRBV6-6 to TRBJ1-6; weak D call: TRBD1 (6 bases). This CDR3 comprises 14 residues. The V end was cut by 2 bases, the J end by 10 bases, with 12 bases between. Germline CDR1 and CDR2: MNHNY and SVGAGI (reference sequence). CDR3 in amino acids: CASSYRAGESPLHF. The CDR3 coding sequence is TGTGCCAGCAGTTACAGGGCAGGGGAATCACCCCTCCACTTT.

This clonotype was detected many times. J is TRBJ1-1 and V is TRBV6-5; no definite D call. The CDR3 contains 13 residues. V lost 2 bases and J 8 bases, leaving 12 bases between the germline ends. The V gene's germline CDR1 is MNHEY and CDR2 SVGAGI. CDR3 in DNA: TGTGCCAGCAGTTACACTGCCAGTCGGGAAGCTTTCTTT. Amino acid sequence: CASSYTASREAFF.